A single sample gave rise to the 32 T cell receptor beta chains below, sequenced in a study of cytomegalovirus exposure and HLA in healthy donors. PCR was performed using 60 Vbeta and 13 Jbeta primers. The method was immunoSEQ multiplex PCR; TCRdb's version includes in-frame clones alone and lacks a portion of them. The repertoire has about 160,000 clones, around nine tenths of them found once; the top ten carry around 0.85%. The sample was PBMCs. The receptors shown here come from a woman in her 30s in good health and CMV-seronegative.

This chain connects TRBV27 to TRBJ2-2; D not certain. CDR1 and CDR2 (germline): MNHEY, SMNVEV (reference sequence). The CDR3 loop spans 13 amino acids. V was shortened by 3 bases and J by 5 bases, with 7 bases between the two germline ends. The CDR3 spells CASSFPTTGELFF. The CDR3 DNA reads TGTGCCAGCAGTTTCCCGACAACCGGGGAGCTGTTTTTT.

The rearrangement joins TRBV7-7 to TRBJ2-5, with D possibly TRBD2 on 5 matching bases. Trimming stripped 1 base from V and 7 bases from J, with 10 bases between. The CDR3 runs to 13 residues. Germline V gene lookup returns CDR1 SSHAT and CDR2 FNYEAQ (reference sequence). DNA of the CDR3: TGTGCCAGCAGCTTAGGAGGGCCAGGGACCCAGTACTTC. Its translation is CASSLGGPGTQYF.

This chain uses TRBV27 with TRBJ1-6; D is perhaps TRBD1 (5 bases). The CDR3 spans 12 residues. Germline V gene data show CDR1 as MNHEY and CDR2 as SMNVEV (reference sequence). Trimming removed 6 bases at V and 8 bases at J, with 8 bases between. The CDR3 spells CASRTADSPLHF. CDR3 DNA: TGTGCCAGCAGGACAGCCGATTCACCCCTCCACTTT.

The chain employs TRBV7-2 and TRBJ2-2, with TRBD2 matching 12 bases. Germline CDR1 and CDR2: SGHTA and FQGNSA. The trim removed 5 bases at V and 5 bases at J, leaving 3 bases unmatched. The CDR3 runs to 15 residues. The CDR3 protein is CASSGLAGNTGELFF. The CDR3 nucleotides are TGTGCCAGCAGCGGACTAGCGGGGAATACCGGGGAGCTGTTTTTT.

CDR3 loop: CASSLLAGGKYEQYF. For the CDR3, the DNA is TGTGCCAGCAGTTTACTGGCGGGAGGGAAATACGAGCAGTACTTC. The gene calls are TRBV28 and TRBJ2-7, with 9 nucleotides matching TRBD2. The germline V gene has CDR1 MDHEN and CDR2 SYDVKM. Germline trimming cut 2 bases from V and 4 bases from J; bases unmatched to any gene: 6. The CDR3 has 15 residues.

The rearrangement joins TRBV28 to TRBJ2-4, with TRBD2 as a possible D gene (6 bases). This CDR3 contains 14 residues. CDR1 is MDHEN, CDR2 SYDVKM, per germline. Trimming cost V 8 bases and J 0 bases, with 11 bases left between them. DNA for the CDR3: TGTGCCAGCCACGGGGGAGGAGCCAAAAACATTCAGTACTTC. Residues: CASHGGGAKNIQYF.

This chain joins TRBV10-1 and TRBJ2-1; unclear D gene. The germline V gene has CDR1 WNHNN and CDR2 SYGVQD (reference sequence). The CDR3 extends over 12 amino acids. V shed 0 bases and J shed 6 bases, with 3 bases lying between them. The CDR3 loop reads CASSESSNEQFF. The CDR3 DNA follows: TGCGCCAGCAGTGAGTCGAGCAATGAGCAGTTCTTC.

The CDR3 protein is CASSFYPPQGAHEQYF. In nucleotides, the CDR3 is TGTGCCAGCAGTTTTTACCCCCCGCAGGGGGCTCACGAGCAGTACTTC. The chain couples TRBV27 to TRBJ2-7; 8 bases are shared with TRBD1. Per germline, CDR1 MNHEY and CDR2 SMNVEV (reference sequence). The CDR3 has 16 residues. With V trimmed by 3 bases and J by 5 bases, 12 bases remained unmatched.

This chain uses TRBV6-6 with TRBJ2-7; the D gene is possibly TRBD1 (6 bases). Germline V lookup: CDR1 MNHNY, CDR2 SVGAGI (reference sequence). The CDR3 is 13 residues long. V gave up 6 bases and J gave up 4 bases, with 13 bases separating them. CDR3 bases: TGTGCCAGCAGGCCCCCCGGACAGTACGAGCAGTACTTC. Residues: CASRPPGQYEQYF.

Here the CDR3 DNA reads TGTGCCAGCAGTGGACTAGGGGCAGATACGCAGTATTTT. Translation: CASSGLGADTQYF. V is TRBV14 and J is TRBJ2-3; TRBD2 agrees at 7 bases. CDR3 size: 13 residues. The V and J ends lost 6 bases and 4 bases, in that order; junction bases with no gene match: 4. CDR1 SGHDN and CDR2 FVKESK come from the germline V gene.

This rearrangement joins TRBV6-5 to TRBJ1-5; TRBD1 matches 8 bases. V dropped 5 bases and J dropped 4; count of bases not matched to a gene: 4. Germline V gene sequence: CDR1 MNHEY, CDR2 SVGAGI. This CDR3 region has 14 residues. CDR3 nucleotides: TGTGCCAGCAGTCGTAGGACAGGGAATCAGCCCCAGCATTTT. Protein: CASSRRTGNQPQHF.

The CDR3 sequence is CASSQVNTDTQYF. As DNA, the CDR3 is TGTGCCAGCAGCCAAGTAAACACAGATACGCAGTATTTT. V and J are TRBV14 and TRBJ2-3; no firm D call. This CDR3 region has 13 residues. V lost 1 base to trimming and J lost 2 bases, with 4 bases between them. In germline, CDR1 is SGHDN, CDR2 FVKESK.

The V gene is TRBV18, the J gene TRBJ2-1; D is uncertain. The germline V and J ends were trimmed by 1 base and 1 base, with 8 bases remaining between them. The CDR3 spans 15 residues. Germline-derived CDR1 and CDR2 are KGHSH and LQKENI. DNA of the CDR3: TGTGCCAGCTCACCACGGAACAGATCCTACAATGAGCAGTTCTTC. This sequence encodes CASSPRNRSYNEQFF.

J is TRBJ2-7 and V is TRBV5-1; 7 bases match TRBD2. The CDR3 has 14 residues. Trimming removed 0 bases from V and 2 bases from J; junction bases left unmatched: 2. Germline lookup yields CDR1 SGHRS and CDR2 YFSETQ. The CDR3 loop is CASSLGGSAYEQYF. The CDR3 DNA is TGCGCCAGCAGCTTGGGCGGGAGTGCCTACGAGCAGTACTTC.

This clone was seen only a few times. The chain has TRBV5-4 and TRBJ2-7, with 9 bases that match TRBD1. V lost 4 bases, J lost 2 bases, and 4 bases stayed unmatched. Germline lookup yields CDR1 SGHNT and CDR2 YYREEE (reference sequence). CDR3 length equals 14 residues. CDR3 nucleotide sequence: TGTGCCAGCAGCAGAGGACAGGGGACCTACGAGCAGTACTTC. Its translation is CASSRGQGTYEQYF.

This clone showed up just once. The junction does not match germline at one end; this may be a read error. The V gene is TRBV7-2, the J gene TRBJ2-1, with 12 positions matching TRBD2. Germline lookup yields CDR1 SGHTA and CDR2 FQGNSA. The CDR3 extends over 15 amino acids. The CDR3 loop is CASSLAGGPGNEQFF. Here the CDR3 DNA reads TGTGCCAGCAGCCTAGCGGGAGGGCCGGGCAATGAGCAGTTCTTC. Looking up the rest from reference TRBV7-2 and TRBJ2-1 gives the full variable domain: GAGVSQSPSNKVTEKGKDVELRCDPISGHTALYWYRQSLGQGLEFLIYFQGNSAPDKSGLPSDRFSAERTGGSVSTLTIQRTQQEDSAVYLCASSLAGGPGNEQFFGPGTRLTVL.

The chain couples TRBV11-2 to TRBJ2-7, with D perhaps TRBD1 (5 bases). Trimming removed 6 bases from V and 1 base from J, with 13 bases in between. The CDR3 sequence is 14 residues long. CDR1 is SGHAT and CDR2 is FQNNGV in the germline V gene. The CDR3 reads CASSYRTTSYEQYF. The CDR3 nucleotides read TGTGCCAGCAGTTATCGGACAACATCCTACGAGCAGTACTTC.

This clone was observed once. CDR3 coding DNA: TGTGCCAGCAGTTACGCGGGAGCATACAATGAGCAGTTCTTC. It encodes CASSYAGAYNEQFF. The gene calls are TRBV6-5 and TRBJ2-1; 7 bases align to TRBD2. The CDR3 covers 14 residues. Germline values: CDR1 MNHEY, CDR2 SVGAGI. V gave up 2 bases and J gave up 4 bases; unmatched junction bases: 2.

This rearrangement joins TRBV7-9 to TRBJ2-1, with TRBD2 identical over 11 bases. The J segment lost 8 bases and the V segment lost 5 bases, leaving 11 bases of the junction unmatched. CDR1 SEHNR and CDR2 FQNEAQ come from the germline V gene (reference sequence). There are 16 residues in the CDR3. CDR3 region: CASSMTSGVLGYEQFF. As DNA, the CDR3 is TGTGCCAGCAGCATGACTAGCGGGGTGTTAGGGTATGAGCAGTTCTTC.

The V and J genes are TRBV5-8 and TRBJ2-5, with TRBD1 as a possible D gene (6 bases). The CDR3 covers 16 residues. Between the trimmed V and J ends, which lost 3 bases and 3 bases, there was a span of 18 bases. CDR1 is SGHTS and CDR2 is YDEGEE in the germline V gene. The CDR3 bases are TGTGCCAGCAGCTGGCACACAGGGTCGAGAGAAGAGACCCAGTACTTC. This sequence encodes CASSWHTGSREETQYF.

The chain links TRBV6-1 to TRBJ2-5; TRBD1 is a possible D gene (5 bases). The J call may be incorrect, as the DNA end agrees better with TRBJ2-7. Germline-derived CDR1 and CDR2 are MNHNS and SASEGT. The CDR3 sequence is 14 residues long. Written as DNA, the CDR3 is TGTGCCAGCAGTGCTACCGACAGCTCCTACGAGCAGTACTTC. Translation: CASSATDSSYEQYF.

The chain uses TRBV5-4 and TRBJ1-6, with 7 bases that match TRBD1. Trimming at V came to 4 bases and at J to 7 bases, leaving 5 bases not matched to a gene. The V gene's germline CDR1 is SGHNT and CDR2 YYREEE (reference sequence). The CDR3 covers 14 residues. Here the CDR3 DNA reads TGTGCCAGCAGCAAGACAGGGAAAAATTCACCCCTCCACTTT. Amino acid sequence: CASSKTGKNSPLHF. Drawing the rest from reference TRBV5-4 and TRBJ1-6, the complete variable domain is ETGVTQSPTHLIKTRGQQVTLRCSSQSGHNTVSWYQQALGQGPQFIFQYYREEENGRGNFPPRFSGLQFPNYSSELNVNALELDDSALYLCASSKTGKNSPLHFGNGTRLTVT.

This chain links TRBV7-6 with TRBJ1-1; D call uncertain. CDR3 size: 13 residues. V was cut by 5 bases and J by 1 base, with 8 bases left in between. Germline loops: CDR1 SGHVS, CDR2 FNYEAQ. CDR3 in DNA: TGTGCCAGCAGCCGTCTAGGGAACACTGAAGCTTTCTTT. Translating gives CASSRLGNTEAFF.

This chain joins TRBV19 and TRBJ1-1; 7 bases fit TRBD1. Germline V gives CDR1 LNHDA, CDR2 SQIVND (reference sequence). The CDR3 runs 13 residues. V was clipped by 7 bases and J by 1 base; unmatched bases: 3. The CDR3 loop is CASTRGKNTEAFF. CDR3 DNA: TGTGCCAGTACCAGGGGGAAGAACACTGAAGCTTTCTTT.

CDR3: CAWRGGAGRNSPLHF. The CDR3, as DNA: TGTGCCTGGAGGGGCGGGGCTGGCCGAAATTCACCCCTCCACTTT. This chain links TRBV30 with TRBJ1-6, with D tentatively TRBD1 (5 bases). V was trimmed by 3 bases and J by 7 bases, leaving 16 bases between them. Germline V gene data show CDR1 as GTSNPN and CDR2 as SVGIG (reference sequence). The CDR3 runs 15 residues.

This chain connects TRBV6-4 to TRBJ2-1; unclear D gene. The CDR3 is 15 amino acids. Looked up from germline, CDR1 is MRHNA and CDR2 is SNTAGT. With 2 bases removed from V and 6 bases from J, the gap between germline ends came to 14 bases. The CDR3 bases are TGTGCCAGCAGTGACGGCCTAGATCCTCGCAATGAGCAGTTCTTC. The encoded protein is CASSDGLDPRNEQFF.

The chain combines TRBV5-1 with TRBJ1-1; TRBD1 matches at 7 bases. The V gene's germline CDR1 is SGHRS and CDR2 YFSETQ. The CDR3 runs to 15 residues. Unmatched junction bases numbered 5, after V lost 2 bases and J lost 1 base. DNA of the CDR3: TGCGCCAGCAGCTTATATCCAGGGGGGAACACTGAAGCTTTCTTT. The encoded protein is CASSLYPGGNTEAFF.

The CDR3 sequence: CAWSRGETSTDTQYF. CDR3 sequence (DNA): TGTGCCTGGAGTCGGGGGGAAACGAGCACAGATACGCAGTATTTT. The rearrangement uses TRBV30 and TRBJ2-3; 7 bases agree with TRBD2. The CDR3 loop spans 15 amino acids. The germline gives CDR1 GTSNPN, CDR2 SVGIG (reference sequence). Germline trimming cut 2 bases from V and 0 bases from J; bases unmatched to any gene: 5.

The table lists this clone with a count of one. V and J are TRBV15 and TRBJ2-1, with 12 bases that match TRBD2. The V and J ends lost 1 base and 5 bases, in that order; junction bases with no gene match: 6. Germline V gives CDR1 LNHNV, CDR2 YYDKDF (reference sequence). This CDR3 has 17 residues. CDR3 protein: CATSRARTSGTNNEQFF. The CDR3 DNA reads as TGTGCCACCAGCAGAGCCCGGACTAGCGGGACCAACAATGAGCAGTTCTTC.

The genes are TRBV6-5 and TRBJ1-2; TRBD1 aligns across 7 bases. CDR3 length: 16 amino acids. Per germline, CDR1 MNHEY and CDR2 SVGAGI. V lost 0 bases, J lost 2 bases, and 6 bases stayed unmatched. DNA for the CDR3: TGTGCCAGCAGTTACTCGGTCGGGACAGCCAACTATGGCTACACCTTC. It translates to CASSYSVGTANYGYTF.

The chain is built from TRBV5-1 and TRBJ2-1; D ambiguous. This CDR3 comprises 14 residues. Germline V CDR1 and CDR2: SGHRS, YFSETQ. Trimming cost V 0 bases and J 9 bases, with 13 bases left between them. In DNA, the CDR3 is TGCGCCAGCAGCTTGGGAGTTGCAGACACTGAGCAGTTCTTC. Translating it yields CASSLGVADTEQFF.

This chain links TRBV29-1 with TRBJ1-1; 9 positions agree with TRBD1. The CDR3 totals 15 residues. V shed 7 bases, J shed 1 base, and the junction held 10 bases outside the gene matches. Germline V gives CDR1 SQVTM, CDR2 ANQGSEA. Here the CDR3 reads CSAGQGVLPNTEAFF. CDR3 DNA: TGCAGCGCGGGACAGGGTGTATTACCGAACACTGAAGCTTTCTTT.